This T cell receptor beta chain was profiled in a study of T cell responses to AZD1222 COVID-19 vaccine. Points on this clone: What it recognizes is unknown. Other DNA sequences in the sample encode the same CDR3.

TCRdb's copy holds only in-frame clones and misses some; the assay was immunoSEQ multiplex PCR. The table lists 100,000 to 150,000 clones, about 91% of them singletons. Germline V gene sequence: CDR1 SGHRS, CDR2 YFSETQ. The CDR3 totals 13 residues. V lost 4 bases, J lost 2 bases, and 9 bases lay in between. General observations from the study: Reports say nearly half of spike-specific TCRs go after unmutated variant regions. Just a handful of AZD1222 recipients were seropositive at baseline.

It was second doses at about 4 or about 12 weeks that were pooled. The chain has TRBV5-1 and TRBJ1-2, with D uncertain. The sequences come from peripheral blood, collected 28 days after the second AZD1222 dose. This receptor was taken from an adult who received the AZD1222 COVID-19 vaccine. The CDR3 sequence: CASSPDGNYGYTF. CDR3 sequence (DNA): TGCGCCAGCAGCCCGGACGGAAACTATGGCTACACCTTC.